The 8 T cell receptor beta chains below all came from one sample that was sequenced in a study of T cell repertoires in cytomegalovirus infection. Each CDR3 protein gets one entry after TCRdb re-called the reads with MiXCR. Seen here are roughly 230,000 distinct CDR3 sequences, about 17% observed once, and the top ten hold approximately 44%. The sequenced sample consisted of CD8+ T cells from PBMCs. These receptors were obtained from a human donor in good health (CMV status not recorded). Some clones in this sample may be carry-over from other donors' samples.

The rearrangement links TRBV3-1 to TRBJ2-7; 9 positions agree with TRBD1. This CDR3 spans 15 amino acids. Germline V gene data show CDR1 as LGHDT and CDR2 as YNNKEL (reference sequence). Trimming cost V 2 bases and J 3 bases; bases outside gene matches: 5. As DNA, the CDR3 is TGTGCCAGCAGCCAACCCACAGGGGGCTACTACGAGCAGTACTTC. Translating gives CASSQPTGGYYEQYF.

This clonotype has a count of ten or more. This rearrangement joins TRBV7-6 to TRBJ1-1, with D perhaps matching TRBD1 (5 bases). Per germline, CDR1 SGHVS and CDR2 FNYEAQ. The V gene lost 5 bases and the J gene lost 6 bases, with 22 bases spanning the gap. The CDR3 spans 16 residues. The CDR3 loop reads CASSQVARGGEAEAFF. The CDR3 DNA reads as TGTGCCAGCAGCCAGGTGGCAAGGGGTGGGGAAGCTGAAGCTTTCTTT.

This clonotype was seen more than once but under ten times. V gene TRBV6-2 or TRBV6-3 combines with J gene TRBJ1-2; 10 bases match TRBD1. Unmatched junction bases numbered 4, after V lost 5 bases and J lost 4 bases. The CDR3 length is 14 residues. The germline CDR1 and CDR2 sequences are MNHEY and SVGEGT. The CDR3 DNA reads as TGTGCCAGCAGTCGGACAGGGGGATTCTATGGCTACACCTTC. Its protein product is CASSRTGGFYGYTF.

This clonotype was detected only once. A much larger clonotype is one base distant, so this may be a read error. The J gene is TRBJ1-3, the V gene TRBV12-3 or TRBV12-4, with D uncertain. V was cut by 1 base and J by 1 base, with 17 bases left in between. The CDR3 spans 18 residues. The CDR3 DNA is TGTGCCAGCAGTTTAGTCGACGATTTGACTCCGTCTGGAAACACCATATATTTT. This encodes CASSLVDDLTPSGNTIYF.

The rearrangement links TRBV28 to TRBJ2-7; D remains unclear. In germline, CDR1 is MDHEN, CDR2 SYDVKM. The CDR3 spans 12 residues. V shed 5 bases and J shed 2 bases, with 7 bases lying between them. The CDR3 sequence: CASSETAYEQYF. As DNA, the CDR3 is TGTGCCAGCAGTGAAACGGCCTACGAGCAGTACTTC.

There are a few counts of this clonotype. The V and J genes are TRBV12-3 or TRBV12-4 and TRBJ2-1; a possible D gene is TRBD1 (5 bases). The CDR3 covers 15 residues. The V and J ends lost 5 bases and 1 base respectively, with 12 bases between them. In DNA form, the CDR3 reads TGTGCCAGCAGTGAGACAGTAGGTTCCTACAATGAGCAGTTCTTC. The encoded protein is CASSETVGSYNEQFF.

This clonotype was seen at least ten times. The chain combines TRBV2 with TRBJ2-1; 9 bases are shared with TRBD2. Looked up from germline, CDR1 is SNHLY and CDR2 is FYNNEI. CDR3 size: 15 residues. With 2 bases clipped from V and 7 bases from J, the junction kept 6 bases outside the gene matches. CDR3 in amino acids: CASSERGLAQNEQFF. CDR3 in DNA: TGTGCCAGCAGTGAAAGGGGACTAGCTCAAAATGAGCAGTTCTTC.

This CDR3 reads CASSLTVPGGREQYF. CDR3 DNA sequence: TGTGCCAGCAGCTTAACTGTGCCGGGGGGGCGCGAGCAGTACTTC. This chain uses TRBV7-2 with TRBJ2-7, with 8 bases fitting TRBD2. The V gene's germline CDR1 is SGHTA and CDR2 FQGNSA. The CDR3 runs to 15 residues. Trimming cost V 2 bases and J 6 bases; bases outside gene matches: 9.